This T cell receptor (beta chain) emerged from a study of somatic mutations in cytotoxic T cells in rheumatoid arthritis. Study findings and constraints: Between rheumatoid arthritis patients and age-matched healthy controls, CD8+ T-cell clonality showed no significant difference.

The repertoire was sequenced with immunoSEQ multiplex PCR; TCRdb's copy has only in-frame clones and lacks some. The data hold 15,000 or so clones, with 70% to 85% observed a single time. Details on this clone: Its antigen is not known.

The CDR3 sequence is 13 residues long. After removal of 3 bases from V and 11 bases from J, the junction contained 7 bases not matched to a gene. Looked up from germline, CDR1 is MNHNS and CDR2 is SASEGT. The sample taken for sequencing was CD8+ T cells sorted from blood. The origin of this receptor is an adult with rheumatoid arthritis. The chain joins TRBV6-1 to TRBJ1-1, with 9 bases lining up with TRBD1. The DNA of the CDR3 is TGTGCCAGCAGTGATGGGGGACAGGGTGATGCTTTCTTT. Amino acids: CASSDGGQGDAFF.